Listed below are T cell receptor beta chains from one sample, sequenced in a study of blood T cells in healthy people across ages. TCRdb called the 5' RACE reads again in MiXCR, with one record for every CDR3 protein. The sample contains roughly 830,000 distinct CDR3 sequences, 60% to 80% of which appear only once. Material for sequencing was blood. The receptors were gathered from a man younger than 40 in good health. Both conserved end residues are part of each CDR3. A D gene is named only where the DNA matches it firmly. Some rows have no size entry. The others give once, few or many, or a class for an expanded clone.

j_gene,v_gene,d_gene,abundance,CDR3nt,CDR3aa
TRBJ2-4,TRBV10-3,-,-,TGTGCCATCAGGAAAGCGGGTGATACCAAAAACATTCAGTACTTC,CAIRKAGDTKNIQYF
TRBJ2-5,TRBV7-2,TRBD2,-,TGTGCCAGCAGCTCACCGGGACTAGCGAGTGAGCAGTACTTC,CASSSPGLASEQYF
TRBJ2-7,TRBV7-2,-,-,TGTGCCAGCAGCTCCCCCCTGAGACCACCTGGCGAGCAGTACTTC,CASSSPLRPPGEQYF
TRBJ2-5,TRBV20-1,-,-,TGCAGTGCTAGATCCCTCGACAGGCTCTGGGAGACCCAGTACTTC,CSARSLDRLWETQYF
TRBJ2-5,TRBV6-2/TRBV6-3,TRBD2,-,TGTGCCAGCAGTTACGGGCTAGCGGGGTTTCAAGAGACCCAGTACTTC,CASSYGLAGFQETQYF
TRBJ2-7,TRBV29-1,-,-,TGCAGCGTTAATGAGGGGACCCCCGAGCAGTACTTC,CSVNEGTPEQYF
TRBJ2-7,TRBV9,TRBD1,-,TGTGCCAGCAGCGGCCGGGACAGTTCCTACGAGCAGTACTTC,CASSGRDSSYEQYF
TRBJ2-7,TRBV4-3,TRBD1,few,TGCGCCAGCAGCCTGAATATTCCGGGACAGGATCCATCCTACGAGCAGTACTTC,CASSLNIPGQDPSYEQYF
TRBJ2-3,TRBV7-2,-,few,TGTGCCAGCAGCGGCAGACTGGCCCGGCGTAGTGATACGCAGTATTTT,CASSGRLARRSDTQYF
TRBJ1-2,TRBV6-1,-,-,TGTGCCAGCCTCACGGAAGACGGAGGCTACACCTTC,CASLTEDGGYTF
TRBJ2-5,TRBV7-2,TRBD2,-,TGTGCCAGCAGCTTCGCTAGCGGGGGGCGAGAGACCCAGTACTTC,CASSFASGGRETQYF
TRBJ2-7,TRBV4-3,-,-,TGCGCCAGCAGCCAAGTAGTCCGAGACTCCTACGAGCAGTACTTC,CASSQVVRDSYEQYF
TRBJ2-5,TRBV5-5,-,many,TGTGCCAGCAGCTTGGGAAGAACCCAAGAGACCCAGTACTTC,CASSLGRTQETQYF
TRBJ2-3,TRBV10-3,-,-,TGTGCCTCCAAGAAGGTTGGGGGGCCTACTAGCACAGATACGCAGTATTTT,CASKKVGGPTSTDTQYF
TRBJ2-1,TRBV20-1,-,-,TGCAGTGCGGCGGGCGACCCAGGGTACAATGAGCAGTTCTTC,CSAAGDPGYNEQFF
TRBJ2-5,TRBV12-3/TRBV12-4,TRBD1,few,TGTGCCAGCAGTTTCGGGACAGCTCAAGAGACCCAGTACTTC,CASSFGTAQETQYF
TRBJ1-2,TRBV7-3,-,-,TGTGCCAGCAGCGCCGGGTTAGGGGGTGGCTACACCTTC,CASSAGLGGGYTF
TRBJ2-1,TRBV4-1,TRBD2,-,TGCGCCAGCAGCCCCCCACGCGGGGGAGCATACAATGAGCAGTTCTTC,CASSPPRGGAYNEQFF
TRBJ2-1,TRBV24-1,-,few,TGTGCCACCAGTGATTCAAAGTACACCAGAAGCTCCTACAATGAGCAGTTCTTC,CATSDSKYTRSSYNEQFF
TRBJ1-5,TRBV12-3/TRBV12-4,TRBD1,-,TGTGCCAGCAGTACCGACAGGGCCATACAGCCCCAGCATTTT,CASSTDRAIQPQHF
TRBJ2-1,TRBV9,TRBD2,few,TGTGCCAGCAGCACGAGGACTAGCGGGGGTTACAATGAGCAGTTCTTC,CASSTRTSGGYNEQFF
TRBJ2-5,TRBV12-3/TRBV12-4,TRBD1,-,TGTGCCAGCAGTCCCGGACAGGGGTCGACCTACGTGCAGTACTTC,CASSPGQGSTYVQYF